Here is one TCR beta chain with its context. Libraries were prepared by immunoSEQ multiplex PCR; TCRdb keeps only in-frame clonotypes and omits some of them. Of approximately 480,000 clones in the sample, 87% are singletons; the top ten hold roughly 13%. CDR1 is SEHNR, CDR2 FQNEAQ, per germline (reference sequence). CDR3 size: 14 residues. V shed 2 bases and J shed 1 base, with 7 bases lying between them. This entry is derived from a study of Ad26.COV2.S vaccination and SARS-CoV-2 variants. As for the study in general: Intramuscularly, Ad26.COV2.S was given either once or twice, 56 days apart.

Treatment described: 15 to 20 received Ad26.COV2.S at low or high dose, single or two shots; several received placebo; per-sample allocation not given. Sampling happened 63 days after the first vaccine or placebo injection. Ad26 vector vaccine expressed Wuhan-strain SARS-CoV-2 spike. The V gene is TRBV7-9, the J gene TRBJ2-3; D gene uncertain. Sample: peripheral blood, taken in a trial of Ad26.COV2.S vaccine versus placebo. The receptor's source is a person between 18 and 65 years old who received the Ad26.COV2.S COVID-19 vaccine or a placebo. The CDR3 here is CASSLRGGTDTQYF. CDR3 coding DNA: TGTGCCAGCAGCTTACGAGGTGGCACAGATACGCAGTATTTT.